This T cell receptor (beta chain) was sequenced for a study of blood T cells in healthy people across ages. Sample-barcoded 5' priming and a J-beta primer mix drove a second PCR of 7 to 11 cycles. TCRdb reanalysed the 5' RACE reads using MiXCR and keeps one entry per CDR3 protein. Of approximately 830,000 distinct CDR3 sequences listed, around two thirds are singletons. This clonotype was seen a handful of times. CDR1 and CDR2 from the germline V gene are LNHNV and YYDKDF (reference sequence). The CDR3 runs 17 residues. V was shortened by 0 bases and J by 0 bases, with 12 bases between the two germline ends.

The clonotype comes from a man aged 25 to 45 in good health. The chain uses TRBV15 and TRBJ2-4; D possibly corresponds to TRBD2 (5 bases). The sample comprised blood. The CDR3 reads CATSRDLAGIAKNIQYF. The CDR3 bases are TGTGCCACCAGCAGAGATCTGGCGGGTATAGCCAAAAACATTCAGTACTTC.